This T cell receptor (beta chain) was documented in a study of T-cell reconstitution after alpha-beta-depleted transplantation in children. Looked up from germline, CDR1 is SGHRS and CDR2 is YFSETQ. The CDR3 totals 18 residues. After removal of 0 bases from V and 3 bases from J, the junction contained 11 bases not matched to a gene. The TCRbeta library was prepared with unique molecular identifiers. TCRdb reanalysed the PCR reads using MiXCR and keeps one entry per CDR3 protein. Among 600,000 to 700,000 distinct CDR3 sequences listed, 10% to 15% were seen once. This clonotype was seen a handful of times. Its antigen is as yet unknown. Notes on the study in general: For some patients, TCRbeta diversity was high at day 60 because of recipient T cells and thymic progenitors that survived. When one year had passed after transplant, most T-cell counts and diversity came from newly produced T cells.

This sequence joins TRBV5-1 and TRBJ2-4; 8 bases are shared with TRBD1. The sequencing used PBMCs, collected before TCRalphabeta/CD19-depleted stem cell transplant. This TCR derives from a girl aged 2-10 years with congenital amegakaryocytic thrombocytopenia, due to receive a stem cell transplant. The CDR3 is CASSLAVGQGAGKNIQYF. The CDR3 coding sequence is TGCGCCAGCAGCTTGGCGGTGGGCCAGGGGGCAGGCAAAAACATTCAGTACTTC.